These 5 T cell receptor beta chains were all obtained from the same sample, sequenced in a study of beta chain features in type 1 diabetes. Findings and caveats of the study: Type 1 diabetes patients had TCRB CDR3s that were shorter (moderately but significantly so) in all four CD4+ subsets.

Reverse transcription of all isolated RNA meant that expressed TCRB transcripts were sequenced. Libraries were prepared by immunoSEQ multiplex PCR; TCRdb keeps only in-frame clonotypes and omits some of them. Of 600,000 or so clones listed, about an eighth are singletons. Their specific antigens are unknown. The source material was naive CD4+ T cells from blood. The source of these receptors is a man under 40 with type 1 diabetes.

The V gene is TRBV30, the J gene TRBJ1-2; the D is unclear. V was clipped by 0 bases and J by 0 bases, with 14 bases between them. CDR3 length: 16 residues. The V gene's germline CDR1 is GTSNPN and CDR2 SVGIG (reference sequence). The CDR3 DNA reads as TGTGCCTGGAGTGTTTTTCATCGGGAGGCTAACTATGGCTACACCTTC. This translates into CAWSVFHREANYGYTF.

This clone was seen a handful of times. V is TRBV5-4 and J is TRBJ2-3, with TRBD1 as a possible D gene (6 bases). The germline V and J ends were trimmed by 4 bases and 0 bases, with 12 bases remaining between them. Germline assignment: CDR1 SGHNT and CDR2 YYREEE (reference sequence). CDR3 length equals 15 residues. This CDR3 is CASSPGQTSTDTQYF. CDR3 coding DNA: TGTGCCAGCAGCCCTGGACAGACTAGCACAGATACGCAGTATTTT.

This chain joins TRBV19 and TRBJ2-7; TRBD1 matches at 12 bases. Germline V gene sequence: CDR1 LNHDA, CDR2 SQIVND (reference sequence). The CDR3 runs 14 residues. Trimming at V came to 7 bases and at J to 4 bases, leaving 5 bases not matched to a gene. The CDR3 region is CASMPGQGAYEQYF. The DNA for the CDR3 is TGTGCCAGTATGCCGGGACAGGGGGCATACGAGCAGTACTTC.

This clone has a handful of counts. The chain employs TRBV5-6 and TRBJ1-2, with a tentative D call TRBD1 (5 bases). The germline V and J ends were trimmed by 1 base and 6 bases, with 10 bases remaining between them. CDR1 and CDR2 from the germline V gene are SGHDT and YYEEEE. The CDR3 totals 13 residues. CDR3 residues: CASSLFRENGYTF. The CDR3 DNA follows: TGTGCCAGCAGCTTGTTCAGGGAGAATGGCTACACCTTC.

This rearrangement joins TRBV9 to TRBJ2-3, with 7 bases aligning to TRBD2. The germline V gene has CDR1 SGDLS and CDR2 YYNGEE. With 8 bases clipped from V and 3 bases from J, the junction kept 6 bases outside the gene matches. The CDR3 sequence is 13 residues long. CDR3 DNA: TGTGCCAGTCGGGGGGAGGCGACAGATACGCAGTATTTT. Amino acid sequence: CASRGEATDTQYF.